The rows below give T cell receptor beta chains drawn from one sample of a study of blood T cell repertoires in COVID-19. TCRdb's table, derived via immunoSEQ multiplex PCR, lists solely in-frame clones and lacks some. The table lists about 400,000 clones, more than 75% of them singletons. Material: peripheral blood. The receptors here all came from a human donor in a cohort sampled during active COVID-19. Each CDR3 is given with its conserved first and last residue. The D gene is left open where the match is weak. Size is stated for part of the rows, as once, few or many counts, or as a class when the clone is expanded.

. TRBJ1-6 TRBV5-1 many TGCGCCAGCAGCCGCCGGGACACCTATAATTCACCCCTCCACTTT CASSRRDTYNSPLHF
. TRBJ2-3 TRBV5-3 . TGTGCCAGACCCGGCGGGCGGCGAAGCACAGATACGCAGTATTTT CARPGGRRSTDTQYF
. TRBJ2-3 TRBV19 . TGTGCCAGTAGTGTTCTGGCGGGCGGGTCCACAGATACGCAGTATTTT CASSVLAGGSTDTQYF
. TRBJ1-3 TRBV23-1 . TGCGCCAGCAGGGGAGGGGTCGATGGAAACACCATATATTTT CASRGGVDGNTIYF
TRBD2 TRBJ2-1 TRBV5-1 . TGCGCCAGCAGCTTGGAAGGTAGCGGGTCCCCGGGGGGGAATGAGCAGTTCTTC CASSLEGSGSPGGNEQFF
. TRBJ2-1 TRBV2 . TGTGCCAGCAGTGAACTGTCAGGCTCCTACAATGAGCAGTTCTTC CASSELSGSYNEQFF
TRBD1 TRBJ1-3 TRBV7-8 . TGTGCCAGCAGCTATGACAGGGCTCTGGACACCATATATTTT CASSYDRALDTIYF
TRBD1 TRBJ1-1 TRBV18 . TGTGCCAGCTCACCCCCCACAGGGGGGAACACTGAAGCTTTCTTT CASSPPTGGNTEAFF
TRBD1 TRBJ1-3 TRBV4-1 few TGCGCCAGCGCTTGGGGTGGACAGGTTTATTTT CASAWGGQVYF
TRBD1 TRBJ2-1 TRBV28 . TGTGCCAGCACCCTCCCGGGACAGGGGTGGGATGAGCAGTTCTTC CASTLPGQGWDEQFF
TRBD1 TRBJ1-2 TRBV2 once TGTGCCAGCAGTTTAATCAGCGACAGGGGATATGGCTACACCTTC CASSLISDRGYGYTF
. TRBJ1-1 TRBV5-1 . TGCGCCAGCAGCTTGGACGGGTCAGTGATGGCTTTCTTT CASSLDGSVMAFF
TRBD1 TRBJ1-5 TRBV2 . TGTGCCAGCCGGACAGGGAGTGGTCAGCCCCAGCATTTT CASRTGSGQPQHF
. TRBJ1-1 TRBV28 . TGTGCCAGCAGCACAGGGTCCCCAGTGGACACTGAAGCTTTCTTT CASSTGSPVDTEAFF
. TRBJ2-2 TRBV7-9 . TGTGCCAGCAGCTTTTCCCAGCAGGGCACCGGGGAGCTGTTTTTT CASSFSQQGTGELFF
TRBD2 TRBJ2-2 TRBV3-1/TRBV3-2 . TGTGCCAGCAGCCACCCCTGGACTAGCGGGGTTTCCGGGGAGCTGTTTTTT CASSHPWTSGVSGELFF
TRBD1 TRBJ2-7 TRBV25-1 . TGTGCCAGCAGTGAACGGACAGGGAAAAACTACGAGCAGTACTTC CASSERTGKNYEQYF
. TRBJ1-6 TRBV28 . TGTGCCAGCAGACCATCTGGGGGGCCCCTCCACTTT CASRPSGGPLHF
TRBD1 TRBJ1-6 TRBV2 . TGTGCCAGCAGCCTGGACAGGAATTCACCCCTCCACTTT CASSLDRNSPLHF
TRBD1 TRBJ1-2 TRBV6-6 . TGTGCCAGCAGTCCGGGACAGGGGGCGGCGGGCTACACCTTC CASSPGQGAAGYTF
TRBD1 TRBJ2-2 TRBV5-1 . TGCGCCAGCAGCTTCTCGACAGGGTTGAGTACCGGGGAGCTGTTTTTT CASSFSTGLSTGELFF
. TRBJ2-3 TRBV7-3 . TGTGCCAGCAGCCGCGACCGCCAGGGGACGCAGTATTTT CASSRDRQGTQYF
TRBD1 TRBJ1-4 TRBV7-9 . TGTGCCAGCAGCTTAGGGACAGGACAGGGGCTCCTTTTGGAAGAACTGTTTTTT CASSLGTGQGLLLEELFF
. TRBJ2-6 TRBV28 . TGTGCCAGCAGGTCCGGGGTCCCCTCTGGGGCCAACGTCCTGACTTTC CASRSGVPSGANVLTF
TRBD1 TRBJ1-2 TRBV7-4 . TGTGCCAGCAGCTTAGATAGGAGGGGGCCGGATGGCTACACCTTC CASSLDRRGPDGYTF
TRBD1 TRBJ2-7 TRBV2 . TGTGCCAGCAGTGGATTAAGGGGGCAGGGTGGCCACGAGCAGTACTTC CASSGLRGQGGHEQYF
. TRBJ2-7 TRBV11-2 . TGTGCCAGCAGCTACCTTAGCTCCTACGAGCAGTACTTC CASSYLSSYEQYF
TRBD1 TRBJ1-2 TRBV18 . TGTGCCAGCTCACCTAGGGACAGGGCCTATGGCTACACCTTC CASSPRDRAYGYTF
. TRBJ2-6 TRBV4-1 . TGCGCCAGCAACCAAGGCAGGGATCTCAGGTCTGGGGCCAACGTCCTGACTTTC CASNQGRDLRSGANVLTF
. TRBJ1-3 TRBV18 many TGTGCCAGCTCACCGCAGGGCTCTGGAAACACCATATATTTT CASSPQGSGNTIYF
. TRBJ1-5 TRBV24-1 once TGTGCCACCAGTGATTCCATGCCTCTATTAGGCAGGTTGAAATATCAGCCCCAGCATTTT CATSDSMPLLGRLKYQPQHF
TRBD1 TRBJ2-2 TRBV6-6 . TGTGCCAGCAGTTATGCAACAGGGGGGAACACCGGGGAGCTGTTTTTT CASSYATGGNTGELFF
. TRBJ2-7 TRBV6-6 . TGTGCCAGCAGTTACTCAGCGGGCACTTCGGGGGAGCAGTACTTC CASSYSAGTSGEQYF
TRBD2 TRBJ2-3 TRBV5-1 . TGCGCCAGCAGCTTGCCCTTAGCGGGAGCAGATACGCAGTATTTT CASSLPLAGADTQYF
TRBD1 TRBJ1-5 TRBV2 few TGTGCCAGCAGAGCCGGGACAGGGGGCGTTCAGCCCCAGCATTTT CASRAGTGGVQPQHF
TRBD2 TRBJ2-1 TRBV11-2 . TGTGCCAGCAGCTCGGGAGGTGAGCAGTTCTTC CASSSGGEQFF
. TRBJ1-2 TRBV5-1 . TGCGCCAGCAGCTTGAGGTCTGGGGGCTCCATGGACTATGGCTACACCTTC CASSLRSGGSMDYGYTF
. TRBJ2-2 TRBV19 . TGTGCCAGTAGTATATCCCCGGTGAACACCGGGGAGCTGTTTTTT CASSISPVNTGELFF
. TRBJ1-5 TRBV4-2 . TGTGCCAGCAGCCAGACCCCGGGAAATAGCAATCAGCCCCAGCATTTT CASSQTPGNSNQPQHF
. TRBJ1-5 TRBV29-1 few TGCAGCGTTCTGACGGGGGGCTTGACCCAGCATTTT CSVLTGGLTQHF
TRBD2 TRBJ2-1 TRBV13 once TGTGCCAGCAGCTCACTAGCGGGGGGATACAATGAGCAGTTCTTC CASSSLAGGYNEQFF
TRBD2 TRBJ2-1 TRBV7-3 . TGTGCCAGCAGCCCGGGACTAGCGGGGGGACTAAAGCAGTTCTTC CASSPGLAGGLKQFF
TRBD2 TRBJ2-1 TRBV6-6 . TGTGCCAGCAGCCAAGGGACTACGTCTGAGCAGTTCTTC CASSQGTTSEQFF
TRBD1 TRBJ1-1 TRBV5-1 . TGCGCCAGCAGCCGGCGGCCGGGAGGGGGCAACAGGTTGAACACTGAAGCTTTCTTT CASSRRPGGGNRLNTEAFF
. TRBJ1-1 TRBV5-1 . TGCGCCAGCAGCTTGTACGGGGACATGAACACTGAAGCTTTCTTT CASSLYGDMNTEAFF